This TCR beta chain was sequenced during a study of CD8 T cells in Susac syndrome. The V gene lost 3 bases and the J gene lost 5 bases, with 10 bases spanning the gap. This CDR3 comprises 14 residues. Germline CDR1 reads LGHNT; CDR2 reads FRNRAP. Reverse transcription of about 0.45 to 1 ug RNA was performed with random hexamers. Each CDR3 protein is one row after TCRdb ran MiXCR on the immunoSEQ multiplex PCR reads. The repertoire consists of 150,000 or so distinct CDR3 sequences, with around 95% occurring once and the leading ten covering 0.14% to 0.15%. V gene TRBV12-5 combines with J gene TRBJ2-2; D gene ambiguous. This sequence originates from a human donor with multiple sclerosis. The specimen sequenced was CD8+ T cells from PBMCs. Here the CDR3 DNA reads TGTGCTAGTGGTTTTGGTGTGTTTACCGGGGAGCTGTTTTTT. It is translated as CASGFGVFTGELFF.